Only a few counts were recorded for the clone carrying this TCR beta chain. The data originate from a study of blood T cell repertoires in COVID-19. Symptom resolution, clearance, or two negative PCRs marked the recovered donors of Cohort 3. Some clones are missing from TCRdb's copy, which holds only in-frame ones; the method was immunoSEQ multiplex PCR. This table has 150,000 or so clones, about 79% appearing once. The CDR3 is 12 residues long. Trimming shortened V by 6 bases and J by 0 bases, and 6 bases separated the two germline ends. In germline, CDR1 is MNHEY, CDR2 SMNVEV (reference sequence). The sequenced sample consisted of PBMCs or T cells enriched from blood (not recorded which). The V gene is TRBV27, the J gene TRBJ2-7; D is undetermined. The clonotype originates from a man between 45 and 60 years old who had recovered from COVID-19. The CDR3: CASRSVSYEQYF. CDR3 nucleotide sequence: TGTGCCAGCAGGTCCGTCTCCTACGAGCAGTACTTC.